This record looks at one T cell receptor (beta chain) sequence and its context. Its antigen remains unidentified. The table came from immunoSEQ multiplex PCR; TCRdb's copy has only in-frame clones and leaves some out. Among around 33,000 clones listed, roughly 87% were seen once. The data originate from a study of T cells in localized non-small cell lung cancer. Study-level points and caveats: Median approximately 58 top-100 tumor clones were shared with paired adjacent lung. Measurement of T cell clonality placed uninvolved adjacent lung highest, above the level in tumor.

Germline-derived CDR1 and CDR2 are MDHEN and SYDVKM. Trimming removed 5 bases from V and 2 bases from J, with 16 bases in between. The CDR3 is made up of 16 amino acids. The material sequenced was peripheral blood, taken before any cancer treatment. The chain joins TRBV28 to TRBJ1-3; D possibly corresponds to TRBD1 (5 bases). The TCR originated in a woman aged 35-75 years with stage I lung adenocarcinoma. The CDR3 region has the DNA TGTGCCAGCAGTATACCAGGGTCGCGAGCTGGAAACACCATATATTTT. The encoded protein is CASSIPGSRAGNTIYF. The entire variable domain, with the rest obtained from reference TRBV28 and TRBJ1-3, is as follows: DVKVTQSSRYLVKRTGEKVFLECVQDMDHENMFWYRQDPGLGLRLIYFSYDVKMKEKGDIPEGYSVSREKKERFSLILESASTNQTSMYLCASSIPGSRAGNTIYFGEGSWLTVV.